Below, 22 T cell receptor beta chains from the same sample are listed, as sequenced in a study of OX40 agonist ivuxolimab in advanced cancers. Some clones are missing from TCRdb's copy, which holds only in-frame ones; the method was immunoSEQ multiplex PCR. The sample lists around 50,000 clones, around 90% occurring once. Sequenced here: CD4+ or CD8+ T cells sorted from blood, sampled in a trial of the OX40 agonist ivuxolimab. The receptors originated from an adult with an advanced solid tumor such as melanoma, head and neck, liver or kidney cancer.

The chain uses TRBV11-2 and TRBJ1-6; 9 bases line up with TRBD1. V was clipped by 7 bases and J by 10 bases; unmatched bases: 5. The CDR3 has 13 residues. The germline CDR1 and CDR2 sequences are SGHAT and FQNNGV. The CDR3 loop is CASTGQGYSPLHF. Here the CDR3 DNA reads TGTGCCAGCACAGGACAGGGGTACTCACCCCTCCACTTT.

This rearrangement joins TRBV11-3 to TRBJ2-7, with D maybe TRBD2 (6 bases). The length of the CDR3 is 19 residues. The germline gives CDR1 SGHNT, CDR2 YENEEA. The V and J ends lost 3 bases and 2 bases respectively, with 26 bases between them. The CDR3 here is CASSFGFEWVREVPYEQYF. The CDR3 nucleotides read TGTGCCAGCAGCTTCGGGTTTGAGTGGGTCAGGGAGGTTCCCTACGAGCAGTACTTC. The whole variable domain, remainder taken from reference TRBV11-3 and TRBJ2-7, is EAGVVQSPRYKIIEKKQPVAFWCNPISGHNTLYWYLQNLGQGPELLIRYENEEAVDDSQLPKDRFSAERLKGVDSTLKIQPAELGDSAVYLCASSFGFEWVREVPYEQYFGPGTRLTVT.

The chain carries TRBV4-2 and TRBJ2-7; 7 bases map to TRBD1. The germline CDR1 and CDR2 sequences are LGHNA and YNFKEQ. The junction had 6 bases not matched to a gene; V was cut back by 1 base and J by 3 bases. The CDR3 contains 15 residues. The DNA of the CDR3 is TGTGCCAGCAGCCAAGTACAGGGGCAAGGCTACGAGCAGTACTTC. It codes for CASSQVQGQGYEQYF.

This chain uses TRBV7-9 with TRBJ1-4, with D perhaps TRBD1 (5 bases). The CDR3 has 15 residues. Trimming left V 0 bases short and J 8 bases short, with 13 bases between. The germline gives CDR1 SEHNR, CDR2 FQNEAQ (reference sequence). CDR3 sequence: CASSLALGEEEKLFF. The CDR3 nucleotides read TGTGCCAGCAGCTTAGCGCTAGGGGAGGAGGAAAAACTGTTTTTT.

The CDR3 DNA reads as TGTGCCAGCAGTCCCGGGAACTCCTACAATGAGCAGTTCTTC. Residues: CASSPGNSYNEQFF. The genes are TRBV27 and TRBJ2-1; weak D call: TRBD2 (5 bases). The CDR3 has 14 amino acids. With 5 bases removed from V and 0 bases from J, the gap between germline ends came to 8 bases. Germline V gives CDR1 MNHEY, CDR2 SMNVEV (reference sequence).

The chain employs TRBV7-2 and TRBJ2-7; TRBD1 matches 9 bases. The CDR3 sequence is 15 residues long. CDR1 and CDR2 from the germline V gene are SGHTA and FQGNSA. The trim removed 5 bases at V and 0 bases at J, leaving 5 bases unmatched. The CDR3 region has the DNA TGTGCCAGCAGCGCATCGGGACAGGGCTCCTACGAGCAGTACTTC. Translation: CASSASGQGSYEQYF.

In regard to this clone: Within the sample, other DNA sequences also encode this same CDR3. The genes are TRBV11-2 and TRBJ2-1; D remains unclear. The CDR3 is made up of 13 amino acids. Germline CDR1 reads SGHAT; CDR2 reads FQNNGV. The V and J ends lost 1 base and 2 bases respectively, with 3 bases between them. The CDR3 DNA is TGTGCCAGCAGCTTAGGCACCTACAATGAGCAGTTCTTC. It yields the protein CASSLGTYNEQFF.

As DNA, the CDR3 is TGTGCCAGCAGTGAAACTAGCGCGAAAGAGACCCAGTACTTC. It is translated as CASSETSAKETQYF. This rearrangement joins TRBV28 to TRBJ2-5, with 7 nucleotides matching TRBD2. The trim removed 5 bases at V and 3 bases at J, leaving 6 bases unmatched. This CDR3 has 14 residues. CDR1 and CDR2 from the germline V gene are MDHEN and SYDVKM.

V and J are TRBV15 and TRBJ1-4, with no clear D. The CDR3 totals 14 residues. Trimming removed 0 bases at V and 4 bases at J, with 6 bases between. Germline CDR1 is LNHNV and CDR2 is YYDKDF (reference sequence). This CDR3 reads CATSRDTLNEKLFF. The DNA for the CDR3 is TGTGCCACCAGCAGAGATACGCTTAATGAAAAACTGTTTTTT.

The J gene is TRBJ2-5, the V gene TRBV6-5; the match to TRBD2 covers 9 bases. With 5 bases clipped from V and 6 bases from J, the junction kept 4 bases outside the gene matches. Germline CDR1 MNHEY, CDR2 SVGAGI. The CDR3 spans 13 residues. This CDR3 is CASSLSGSQTQYF. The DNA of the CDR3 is TGTGCCAGCAGTCTTAGCGGGAGCCAGACCCAGTACTTC.

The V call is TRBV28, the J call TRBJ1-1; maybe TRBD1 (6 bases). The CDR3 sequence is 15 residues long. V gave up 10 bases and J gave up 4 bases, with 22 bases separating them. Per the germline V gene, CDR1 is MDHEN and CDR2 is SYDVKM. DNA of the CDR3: TGTGCCATCAGCACGGGGGGGGCGCCCGGCACTGAAGCTTTCTTT. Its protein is CAISTGGAPGTEAFF.

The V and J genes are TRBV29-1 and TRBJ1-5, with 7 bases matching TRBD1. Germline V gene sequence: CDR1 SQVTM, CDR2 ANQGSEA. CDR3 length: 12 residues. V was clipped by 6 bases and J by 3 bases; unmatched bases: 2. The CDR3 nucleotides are TGCAGCGTGGGGACAGCCAATCAGCCCCAGCATTTT. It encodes CSVGTANQPQHF.

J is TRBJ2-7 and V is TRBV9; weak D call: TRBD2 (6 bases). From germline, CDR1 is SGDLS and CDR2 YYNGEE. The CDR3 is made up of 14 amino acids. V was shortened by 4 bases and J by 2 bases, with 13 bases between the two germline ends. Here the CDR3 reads CASSPTSEAYEQYF. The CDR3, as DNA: TGTGCCAGCAGCCCGACTAGTGAAGCCTACGAGCAGTACTTC.

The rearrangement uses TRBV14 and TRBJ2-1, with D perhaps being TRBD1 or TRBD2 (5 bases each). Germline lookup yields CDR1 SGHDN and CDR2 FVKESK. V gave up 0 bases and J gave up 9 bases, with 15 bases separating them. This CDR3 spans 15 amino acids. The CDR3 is CASSQDWGSGGEQFF. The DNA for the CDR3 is TGTGCCAGCAGCCAAGATTGGGGGAGCGGCGGTGAGCAGTTCTTC.

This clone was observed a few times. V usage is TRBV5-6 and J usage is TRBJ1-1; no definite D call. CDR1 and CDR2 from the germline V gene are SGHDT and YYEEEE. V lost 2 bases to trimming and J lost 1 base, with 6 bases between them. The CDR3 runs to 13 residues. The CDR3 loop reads CASSFQRNTEAFF. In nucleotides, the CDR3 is TGTGCCAGCAGCTTCCAACGGAACACTGAAGCTTTCTTT.

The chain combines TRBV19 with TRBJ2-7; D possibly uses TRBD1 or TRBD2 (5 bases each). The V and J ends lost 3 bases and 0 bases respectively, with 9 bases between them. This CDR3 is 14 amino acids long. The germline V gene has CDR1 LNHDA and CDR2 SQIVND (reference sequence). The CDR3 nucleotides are TGTGCCAGTAGTATGGGACCGGCCTCCTACGAGCAGTACTTC. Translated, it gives CASSMGPASYEQYF.

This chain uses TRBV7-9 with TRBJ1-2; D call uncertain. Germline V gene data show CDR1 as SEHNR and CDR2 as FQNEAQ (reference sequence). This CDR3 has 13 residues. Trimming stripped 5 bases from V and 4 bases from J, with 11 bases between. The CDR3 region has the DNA TGTGCCAGCAGCCCTTCAGTAAGCTATGGCTACACCTTC. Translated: CASSPSVSYGYTF.

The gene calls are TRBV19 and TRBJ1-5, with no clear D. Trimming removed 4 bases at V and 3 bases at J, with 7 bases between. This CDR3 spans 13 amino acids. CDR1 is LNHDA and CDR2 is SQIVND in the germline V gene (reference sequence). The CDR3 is CASSTGPNQPQHF. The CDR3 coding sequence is TGTGCCAGTAGTACCGGGCCCAATCAGCCCCAGCATTTT.

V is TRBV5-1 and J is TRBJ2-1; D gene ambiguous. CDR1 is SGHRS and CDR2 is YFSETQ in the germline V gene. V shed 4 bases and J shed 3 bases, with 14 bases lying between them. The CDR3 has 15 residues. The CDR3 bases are TGCGCCAGCAGCCCACAGCTAGGGTACTACAATGAGCAGTTCTTC. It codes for CASSPQLGYYNEQFF.

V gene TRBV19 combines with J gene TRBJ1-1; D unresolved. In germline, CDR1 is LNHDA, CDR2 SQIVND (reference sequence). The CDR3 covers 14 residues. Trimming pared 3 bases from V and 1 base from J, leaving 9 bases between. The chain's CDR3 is CASSIRQPNTEAFF. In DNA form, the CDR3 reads TGTGCCAGTAGTATTAGGCAACCGAACACTGAAGCTTTCTTT.

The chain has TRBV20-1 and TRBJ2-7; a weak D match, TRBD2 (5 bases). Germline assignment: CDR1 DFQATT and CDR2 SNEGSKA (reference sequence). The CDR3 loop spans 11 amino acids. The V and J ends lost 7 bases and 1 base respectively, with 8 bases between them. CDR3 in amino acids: CSGGSSYEQYF. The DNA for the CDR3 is TGCAGTGGAGGGAGTTCCTACGAGCAGTACTTC.

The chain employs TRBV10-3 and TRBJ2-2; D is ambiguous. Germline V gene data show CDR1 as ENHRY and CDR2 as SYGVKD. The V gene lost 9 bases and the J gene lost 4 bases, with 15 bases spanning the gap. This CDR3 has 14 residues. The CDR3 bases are TGTGCCATAATGTTGGGCTTGGGCACCGGGGAGCTGTTTTTT. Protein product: CAIMLGLGTGELFF.